This T cell receptor (beta chain) was found in a study of cytomegalovirus exposure and HLA in healthy donors. General study results and limits: Links to common viral pathogens appeared, in a later analysis, for several of the most significant clusters.

Healthy bone marrow donors made up the donor group. Note on this clone: Antigen unknown.

Both 60 Vbeta primers and 13 Jbeta primers went into the PCR. Assay used: immunoSEQ multiplex PCR; TCRdb lists only in-frame clones, some missing. Of some 150,000 clones in the sample, 60% to 75% were seen once. J was trimmed by 2 bases and V by 4 bases; bases with no gene match: 6. CDR3 size: 16 residues. Germline lookup yields CDR1 SGDLS and CDR2 YYNGEE. This chain connects TRBV9 to TRBJ2-3; 11 positions agree with TRBD2. The sequence came from a man aged 18 to 29 in good health and CMV-seronegative. The sequenced sample was PBMCs. The CDR3 reads CASSPWTSGFTDTQYF. In DNA form, the CDR3 reads TGTGCCAGCAGCCCCTGGACTAGCGGGTTCACAGATACGCAGTATTTT.